The 9 T cell receptor beta chains presented below share a single source sample, sequenced in a study of blood T cell repertoires in COVID-19. Libraries were prepared by immunoSEQ multiplex PCR; TCRdb keeps only in-frame clonotypes and omits some of them. The sample lists 150,000 to 200,000 clones, roughly 83% occurring once. The specimen was peripheral blood. The source is a middle-aged woman with COVID-19, enrolled during active disease.

V is TRBV6-5 and J is TRBJ2-7, with TRBD2 as a possible D gene (5 bases). CDR3 length: 14 amino acids. V was pared by 5 bases and J by 2 bases, with 13 bases between. CDR1 is MNHEY, CDR2 SVGAGI, per germline. CDR3 amino acids: CASSIEGPPYEQYF. The CDR3 nucleotides are TGTGCCAGCAGTATCGAGGGCCCGCCCTACGAGCAGTACTTC.

This chain connects TRBV10-3 to TRBJ2-5, with D uncertain. Germline V lookup: CDR1 ENHRY, CDR2 SYGVKD. This CDR3 comprises 14 residues. V lost 7 bases and J 2 bases, leaving 14 bases between the germline ends. CDR3: CAIKAQMKQETQYF. The DNA of the CDR3 is TGTGCCATCAAGGCACAGATGAAGCAAGAGACCCAGTACTTC.

This chain links TRBV7-2 with TRBJ2-3, with D possibly being TRBD2 (7 bases). This CDR3 comprises 17 residues. From germline, CDR1 is SGHTA and CDR2 FQGNSA. The V end lost 3 bases, the J end lost 4 bases, and 20 bases lay between the germline ends. The CDR3 protein is CASSFSGDGGAADTQYF. The DNA of the CDR3 is TGTGCCAGCAGCTTTTCCGGGGATGGGGGGGCCGCAGATACGCAGTATTTT.

This clone was observed a single time. The CDR3 coding sequence is TGTGCCAGTTCGCGGGAGGGGGCCTTTTACAATGAGCAGTTCTTC. Translation: CASSREGAFYNEQFF. The chain uses TRBV19 and TRBJ2-1, with 9 bases aligning to TRBD2. CDR1 and CDR2 (germline): LNHDA, SQIVND (reference sequence). V dropped 8 bases and J dropped 4; count of bases not matched to a gene: 9. This CDR3 contains 15 residues.

The chain links TRBV5-1 to TRBJ1-1, with D tentatively TRBD1 (6 bases). V was cut by 2 bases and J by 4 bases, with 21 bases left in between. Germline CDR1 and CDR2: SGHRS and YFSETQ. The CDR3 extends over 17 amino acids. The CDR3 sequence: CASSLTPDSRGRTEAFF. CDR3 in DNA: TGCGCCAGCAGCTTAACCCCGGACAGTCGCGGACGCACTGAAGCTTTCTTT.

CDR3 loop: CASSREQGFLEQYF. The CDR3, as DNA: TGCGCCAGCAGCCGAGAACAGGGATTCCTCGAGCAGTACTTC. The chain joins TRBV4-3 to TRBJ2-7; possible D gene TRBD1, 6 bases. The CDR3 spans 14 residues. V was trimmed by 4 bases and J by 6 bases, leaving 16 bases between them. Germline values: CDR1 LGHNA, CDR2 YSLEER.

J is TRBJ2-7 and V is TRBV5-6; TRBD2 might be the D (5 bases). This CDR3 is 13 amino acids long. Between the trimmed V and J ends, which lost 2 bases and 9 bases, there was a span of 15 bases. The germline V gene has CDR1 SGHDT and CDR2 YYEEEE. CDR3: CASSLWEQEWQYF. The CDR3 DNA reads as TGTGCCAGCAGCTTATGGGAGCAGGAATGGCAGTACTTC.

Only a few counts were recorded for this clone. V usage is TRBV27 and J usage is TRBJ2-1, with a weak D call TRBD1 (6 bases). The CDR3 runs 15 residues. CDR1 and CDR2 from the germline V gene are MNHEY and SMNVEV (reference sequence). Trimming took 5 bases from V and 0 from J, leaving 11 bases between them. The CDR3 coding sequence is TGTGCCAGCAGTAGGACAGCGAGCTCCTACAATGAGCAGTTCTTC. Its translation: CASSRTASSYNEQFF.

The chain couples TRBV7-2 to TRBJ2-7, with 7 nucleotides matching TRBD2. Germline lookup yields CDR1 SGHTA and CDR2 FQGNSA. The CDR3 runs 16 residues. V was clipped by 1 base and J by 3 bases; unmatched bases: 9. The CDR3 DNA reads as TGTGCCAGCAGCTTAGTGATTAGTACTAGCGTCTACGAGCAGTACTTC. Protein sequence: CASSLVISTSVYEQYF.